This record concerns one TCR beta chain sequence. This receptor's antigen is unknown. TCRdb names Illumina HiSeq 2000 as the instrument used. TCR beta cDNA libraries were made by 5'RACE template switching that added a universal primer site and unique molecular identifiers. cDNA synthesis was primed from the TCR beta constant segment and was followed by two successive PCR amplification steps. In the authors' own workflow: MIGEC was used to demultiplex reads and group the reads by UMI, and MiTCR was used to assemble and quantify clonotypes. Only TCR cDNA sequences supported by at least two reads were kept to exclude erroneous sequences. Downstream repertoire analysis used the tcR package, and clonotypes were matched across fractions by CDR3 nucleotide sequence plus V segment. VDJmatch was used to annotate antigen specificity against VDJdb, with one amino acid substitution in CDR3 allowed. Based on TCRdb reprocessing of the reads, there is one entry per CDR3 protein sequence, and DNA is missing. The V and J calls here are based on TCRdb, not the publication. This specimen's table enumerates about 390,000 distinct CDR3 sequences. Around a tenth of the sample is held by the ten biggest clonotypes.

The CDR3, cysteine through phenylalanine, is 18 amino acids long. No DNA is given. Looking up the germline V gene yields CDR1 SGHRS and CDR2 YFSETQ. HCMV-specific IgG was detected in serum with a commercial ELISA kit to determine HCMV serostatus. Ficoll density gradient centrifugation was used to isolate peripheral blood mononuclear cells from blood. These data originate in a study of T cells expressing NK-cell markers (dated by TCRdb to the early 2020s). Turning to the overall study: About 8 donors provided sorted CD3+CD56+NKG2C+, CD3+CD56+NKG2C- and CD3+CD56-NKG2C+ T-cell subsets, whose TCR beta-chain repertoires were profiled. Seven of the eight sequenced donors were HCMV-seropositive and one was HCMV-seronegative. The eight sequenced donors were randomly selected healthy volunteers, three men and five women. Libraries were sequenced as 2 x 150 bp reads on Illumina HiSeq 2000/2500, MiSeq or NextSeq.

The research as a whole found: Whether the expanded NKG2C-expressing T cell clones were specific for HCMV antigens remained unclear. Those dominant clonotypes were again the most abundant among CD3+CD56-NKG2C+ cells in a handful of donors, at about 28.3-60.1%. In six donors, the dominant CD3+CD56+NKG2C+ clonotypes ranked among the top 10 CD8+ clonotypes, making up 1.0-7.0% of CD8+ T cells.

The TCR was taken from a woman aged 45 to 65 in good health. Donor details come from another sample of the same person, matched by shared clones. The sequencing sample was made of blood T cells: a sorted CD56 or NKG2C T cell subset, CD4+ or CD8+ T cells, or bulk PBMC T cells (not recorded which). Here the chain combines TRBV5-1 and TRBJ1-1; the D gene TCRdb calls, TRBD1, cannot be checked with no DNA. The CDR3 region has the sequence CASSLVTQGALGNTEAFF.